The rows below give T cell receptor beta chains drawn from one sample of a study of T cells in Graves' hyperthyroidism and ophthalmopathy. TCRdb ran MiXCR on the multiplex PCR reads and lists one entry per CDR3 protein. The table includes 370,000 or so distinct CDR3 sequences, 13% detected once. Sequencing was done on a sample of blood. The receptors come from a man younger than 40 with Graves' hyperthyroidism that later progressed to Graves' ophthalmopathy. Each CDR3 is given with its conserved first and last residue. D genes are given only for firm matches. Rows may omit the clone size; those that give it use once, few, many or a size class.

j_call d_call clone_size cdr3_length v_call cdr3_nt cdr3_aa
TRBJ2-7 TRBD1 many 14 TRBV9 TGTGCCAGCAGCGGAACAGGGGGCTCCTACGAGCAGTACTTC CASSGTGGSYEQYF
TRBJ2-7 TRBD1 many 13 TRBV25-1 TGTGCCAGCGGACAGGGGGGAATGGGCGAGCAGTACTTC CASGQGGMGEQYF
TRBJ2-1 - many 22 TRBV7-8 TGTGCCAGCAGCTTATTCGTCCGGGGTTGGACGGGATTACAAGGGACTCATATTGAGCAGTTCTTC CASSLFVRGWTGLQGTHIEQFF
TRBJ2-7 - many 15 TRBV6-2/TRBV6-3 TGTGCCAGCACCCCGGGCTGGGGTTCCGCCTACGAGCAGTACTTC CASTPGWGSAYEQYF
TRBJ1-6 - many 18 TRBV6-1 TGTGCCAGCAGTTACACCAGGGGCCCCGGGTCCTATAATTCACCCCTCCACTTT CASSYTRGPGSYNSPLHF
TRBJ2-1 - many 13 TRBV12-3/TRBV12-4 TGTGCCAGCAGTTTGGGGACCCGGGGTGAGCAGTTCTTC CASSLGTRGEQFF
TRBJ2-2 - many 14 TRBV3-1 TGTGCCAGCAGCCAATTCTCGTGGGACGGGGAGCTGTTTTTT CASSQFSWDGELFF
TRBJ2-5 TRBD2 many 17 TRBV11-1 TGTGCCAGCAGCTTCAGACTAGCGGGGGGGGGACAAGAGACCCAGTACTTC CASSFRLAGGGQETQYF
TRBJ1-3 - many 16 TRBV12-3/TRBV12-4 TGTGCCAGCAGTTTATTCCAGTCTTTCTCTGGAAACACCATATATTTT CASSLFQSFSGNTIYF
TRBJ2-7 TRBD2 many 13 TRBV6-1 TGTGCCAGCAGGGAGACTAGCTTCGGCGAGCAGTACTTC CASRETSFGEQYF
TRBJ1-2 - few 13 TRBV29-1 TGCAGCGTTGTAGGGATCTCCAGCTATGGCTACACCTTC CSVVGISSYGYTF
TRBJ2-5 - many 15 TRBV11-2 TGTGCCAGCAGCTTAGAGGGGGCTAGGCTAGAGACCCAGTACTTC CASSLEGARLETQYF
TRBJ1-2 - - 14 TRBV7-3 TGTGCCAGCAGCCCCAATGGGGGGGACTATGGCTACACCTTC CASSPNGGDYGYTF
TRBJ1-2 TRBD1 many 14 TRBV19 TGTGCCAGTAGTATTTGGACAGGCGTGAATGGCTACACCTTC CASSIWTGVNGYTF
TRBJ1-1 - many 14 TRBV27 TGTGCCAGCAGTTCACAGAACATGAACACTGAAGCTTTCTTT CASSSQNMNTEAFF
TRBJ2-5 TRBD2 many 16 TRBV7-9 TGTGCCAGCAGCTCCAGCGGGGGTACCCCCAAAGAGACCCAGTACTTC CASSSSGGTPKETQYF
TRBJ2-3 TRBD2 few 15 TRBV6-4 TGTGCCAGCAGTGACTCACTAGCGGATACAGATACGCAGTATTTT CASSDSLADTDTQYF